The T cell receptor (beta chain) described here comes from a study of shared clonotypes between healthy human individuals. Findings of the study overall: Among several donors, roughly 5.5% of naive CD4 clonotypes were found in common. Depth was large, yet rarefaction showed that sorted-subset sequencing was incomplete.

V lost 2 bases, J lost 2 bases, and 12 bases lay in between. CDR3 length: 15 amino acids. Germline V gives CDR1 MNHEY, CDR2 SVGAGI. The data were produced by immunoSEQ multiplex PCR, yet TCRdb's version contains in-frame clones alone and is incomplete. The table lists about 2.1 million clones, approximately 94% of them singletons. CD8 cells regarded as naive lacked CD45RO, were positively chosen for CCR7, and omitted terminally differentiated effector memory CD45RA+ cells. With regard to this clone: Its cognate antigen is unknown.

Material: naive CD8+ T cells from PBMCs. The rearrangement joins TRBV6-5 to TRBJ1-2; D possibly corresponds to TRBD1 (5 bases). The sequence derives from a man between 18 and 35 years old in good health. Some clones in this sample may be carry-over from other donors' samples. The CDR3 coding sequence is TGTGCCAGCAGTTACGTGGAGGGGATGAACTATGGCTACACCTTC. The encoded protein is CASSYVEGMNYGYTF.